These 32 T cell receptor beta chains share one sample of origin, sequenced in a study of shared clonotypes between healthy human individuals. Only in-frame clones appear in the TCRdb table, and some are missing; sequencing was by immunoSEQ multiplex PCR. The top ten hold around 0.13% of the sample, which has 2 million to 2.5 million clones, 90% to 96% seen once. The sequenced material came from naive CD4+ T cells sorted from blood. The sample's subset: CD45RA+ positively selected. These TCRs come from a man aged 18 to 29 in good health.

V gene TRBV10-3 combines with J gene TRBJ1-1; D is ambiguous. Trimming stripped 8 bases from V and 4 bases from J, with 17 bases between. This CDR3 has 14 residues. Per the germline V gene, CDR1 is ENHRY and CDR2 is SYGVKD. CDR3 DNA: TGTGCCATCGGCCAGTTGCGGGGTAGCACTGAAGCTTTCTTT. It yields the protein CAIGQLRGSTEAFF.

This clone is a singleton in its sample. The chain has TRBV6-1 and TRBJ1-1, with D perhaps TRBD1 (6 bases). The CDR3 extends over 14 amino acids. Deletions cut 2 bases from V and 10 bases from J, with 17 bases between. The V gene's germline CDR1 is MNHNS and CDR2 SASEGT. The CDR3 bases are TGTGCCAGCAGTGAACTGGGTAGGGGGGTGGGAGCTTTCTTT. It yields the protein CASSELGRGVGAFF.

This sequence joins TRBV6-1 and TRBJ2-3, with 8 bases aligning to TRBD1. Germline V gene lookup returns CDR1 MNHNS and CDR2 SASEGT. This CDR3 spans 13 amino acids. The ends lost 4 bases at V and 4 bases at J; junction bases unmatched: 1. This CDR3 reads CASSGRGPDTQYF. In DNA form, the CDR3 reads TGTGCCAGCAGTGGCAGGGGGCCAGATACGCAGTATTTT.

The V call is TRBV2, the J call TRBJ1-3; D is unclear. CDR3 length equals 13 residues. From germline, CDR1 is SNHLY and CDR2 FYNNEI. Trimming took off 5 bases at V and 0 bases at J, with 5 bases between the two ends. In nucleotides, the CDR3 is TGTGCCAGCAGTCGGGCCTCTGGAAACACCATATATTTT. Protein: CASSRASGNTIYF. The full variable domain, in which reference TRBV2 and TRBJ1-3 provide the parts outside the CDR3, is EPEVTQTPSHQVTQMGQEVILRCVPISNHLYFYWYRQILGQKVEFLVSFYNNEISEKSEIFDDQFSVERPDGSNFTLKIRSTKLEDSAMYFCASSRASGNTIYFGEGSWLTVV.

As concerns this clone: A junction boundary mismatches the germline segment, possibly from a read error. Other DNA sequences in this sample translate to the same CDR3. The chain recombines TRBV30 with TRBJ1-6, with D possibly matching TRBD1 (5 bases). Germline assignment: CDR1 GTSNPN and CDR2 SVGIG (reference sequence). CDR3 size: 13 residues. The CDR3 loop reads CAWSLAGPRPLHF. The CDR3 coding sequence is TGTGCCTGGAGTCTGGCAGGGCCCAGGCCCCTCCACTTC.

V gene TRBV30 combines with J gene TRBJ2-1, with D perhaps being TRBD1 or TRBD2 (6 bases each). Germline V gene sequence: CDR1 GTSNPN, CDR2 SVGIG (reference sequence). This CDR3 spans 17 amino acids. With 3 bases removed from V and 0 bases from J, the gap between germline ends came to 18 bases. CDR3 in amino acids: CAWRKGRGGSSYNEQFF. The CDR3 DNA reads TGTGCCTGGAGAAAGGGAAGAGGGGGGAGCTCCTACAATGAGCAGTTCTTC.

The chain combines TRBV5-4 with TRBJ1-3, with D unresolved. The germline V gene encodes CDR1 SGHNT and CDR2 YYREEE (reference sequence). Trimming pared 4 bases from V and 4 bases from J, leaving 12 bases between. The CDR3 runs to 14 residues. The DNA of the CDR3 is TGTGCCAGCAGCCGCCCGGGCGGAGGAAACACCATATATTTT. Its translation is CASSRPGGGNTIYF.

V and J are TRBV5-8 and TRBJ1-6, with 9 bases matching TRBD1. CDR1 and CDR2 (germline): SGHTS, YDEGEE. V shed 4 bases, J shed 10 bases, and the junction held 9 bases outside the gene matches. This CDR3 has 15 residues. The CDR3 DNA reads TGTGCCAGCAGCACGGGACAGGGACCCTGGTCACCCCTCCACTTT. Protein: CASSTGQGPWSPLHF.

The V call is TRBV7-2, the J call TRBJ1-2; possible D gene TRBD1, 6 bases. The CDR3 contains 14 residues. Trimming pared 2 bases from V and 2 bases from J, leaving 9 bases between. Germline loops: CDR1 SGHTA, CDR2 FQGNSA. CDR3 loop: CASSLNQGNYGYTF. Written as DNA, the CDR3 is TGTGCCAGCAGCTTAAATCAGGGGAACTATGGCTACACCTTC.

The chain recombines TRBV19 with TRBJ1-6, with TRBD1 matching over 8 bases. The CDR3 sequence is 14 residues long. Per germline, CDR1 LNHDA and CDR2 SQIVND (reference sequence). Germline trimming cut 2 bases from V and 10 bases from J; bases unmatched to any gene: 4. The CDR3 sequence: CASSIQGQGSPLHF. In DNA form, the CDR3 reads TGTGCCAGTAGTATACAAGGACAGGGATCACCCCTCCACTTT.

V gene TRBV7-2 combines with J gene TRBJ1-2, with 8 bases lining up with TRBD1. The J segment lost 6 bases and the V segment lost 1 base, leaving 16 bases of the junction unmatched. The CDR3 contains 18 residues. Germline CDR1 SGHTA, CDR2 FQGNSA. The CDR3 spells CASSLGAGAGGVYDGYTF. As DNA, the CDR3 is TGTGCCAGCAGCTTAGGTGCGGGGGCAGGGGGCGTCTACGATGGCTACACCTTC.

The rearrangement links TRBV5-6 to TRBJ2-7; TRBD1 matches at 10 bases. Germline trimming cut 4 bases from V and 0 bases from J; bases unmatched to any gene: 7. Germline V lookup: CDR1 SGHDT, CDR2 YYEEEE. This CDR3 spans 16 amino acids. The CDR3 spells CASSTPGQGLSYEQYF. The CDR3 coding sequence is TGTGCCAGCAGCACCCCGGGACAGGGGCTCTCCTACGAGCAGTACTTC. Full variable domain (remainder filled in from reference TRBV5-6 and TRBJ2-7): DAGVTQSPTHLIKTRGQQVTLRCSPKSGHDTVSWYQQALGQGPQFIFQYYEEEERQRGNFPDRFSGHQFPNYSSELNVNALLLGDSALYLCASSTPGQGLSYEQYFGPGTRLTVT.

This rearrangement joins TRBV28 to TRBJ1-5; 7 bases agree with TRBD1. The CDR3 runs 15 residues. Germline CDR1 and CDR2: MDHEN and SYDVKM. After removal of 5 bases from V and 6 bases from J, the junction contained 10 bases not matched to a gene. CDR3 coding DNA: TGTGCCAGCAGTCCTGACAGGGTAATCCGTCAGCCCCAGCATTTT. Protein: CASSPDRVIRQPQHF.

The chain combines TRBV30 with TRBJ2-3; 7 bases fit TRBD2. Losses at the gene ends were 3 bases for V and 0 bases for J; bases not matched to a gene: 12. CDR1 is GTSNPN, CDR2 SVGIG, per germline (reference sequence). CDR3 size: 17 residues. The CDR3 DNA reads as TGTGCCTGGAGACGGGGGAGGGCCAATATTAGCACAGATACGCAGTATTTT. Encoded protein: CAWRRGRANISTDTQYF.

The chain employs TRBV19 and TRBJ2-5, with D perhaps matching TRBD1 or TRBD2 (5 bases each). Germline V gene lookup returns CDR1 LNHDA and CDR2 SQIVND (reference sequence). Deletions cut 5 bases from V and 8 bases from J, with 21 bases between. This CDR3 region has 15 residues. CDR3 amino acids: CASSPRGEGTRTQYF. As DNA, the CDR3 is TGTGCCAGTAGTCCCCGCGGTGAAGGGACCCGTACCCAGTACTTC. Drawing the rest from reference TRBV19 and TRBJ2-5, the complete variable domain is DGGITQSPKYLFRKEGQNVTLSCEQNLNHDAMYWYRQDPGQGLRLIYYSQIVNDFQKGDIAEGYSVSREKKESFPLTVTSAQKNPTAFYLCASSPRGEGTRTQYFGPGTRLLVL.

The V and J genes are TRBV28 and TRBJ2-2; no clear D gene. The germline gives CDR1 MDHEN, CDR2 SYDVKM. The CDR3 covers 15 residues. Trimming stripped 1 base from V and 0 bases from J, with 6 bases between. The CDR3 here is CASSLLSANTGELFF. CDR3 in DNA: TGTGCCAGCAGTTTATTAAGTGCGAACACCGGGGAGCTGTTTTTT.

This clone was observed once. The chain combines TRBV5-6 with TRBJ2-5; D ambiguous. The CDR3 has 13 residues. V dropped 6 bases and J dropped 5 bases, with 14 bases sitting between them. Germline CDR1 reads SGHDT; CDR2 reads YYEEEE. The CDR3 coding sequence is TGTGCCAGCATGACTGGGCGGCGGGAGACCCAGTACTTC. Protein sequence: CASMTGRRETQYF.

The chain carries TRBV28 and TRBJ1-1; D is uncertain. The CDR3 is 14 amino acids. V was shortened by 9 bases and J by 0 bases, with 14 bases between the two germline ends. CDR1 and CDR2 from the germline V gene are MDHEN and SYDVKM. The CDR3 DNA reads TGTGCCAGTCACGGGCCGTTTATGAACACTGAAGCTTTCTTT. This encodes CASHGPFMNTEAFF.

The rearrangement uses TRBV28 and TRBJ2-1, with 8 bases identical to TRBD2. The germline CDR1 and CDR2 sequences are MDHEN and SYDVKM. The CDR3 runs 16 residues. V lost 5 bases and J lost 6; bases outside the gene matches: 12. As DNA, the CDR3 is TGTGCCAGCAGTCCTTCTCGGGGGGGCCGTATCAATGAGCAGTTCTTC. Encoded protein: CASSPSRGGRINEQFF.

V usage is TRBV10-3 and J usage is TRBJ1-1, with D perhaps matching TRBD1 (6 bases). Between the trimmed V and J ends, which lost 7 bases and 3 bases, there was a span of 18 bases. The CDR3 extends over 15 amino acids. Germline CDR1 ENHRY, CDR2 SYGVKD. CDR3 nucleotides: TGTGCCATCAACATGGTGGGGGGCGCAGACACTGAAGCTTTCTTT. As protein: CAINMVGGADTEAFF.

This clone has only one observation. V usage is TRBV27 and J usage is TRBJ1-5, with TRBD1 as a possible D gene (5 bases). Trimming cost V 5 bases and J 7 bases, with 21 bases left between them. The CDR3 consists of 16 residues. Germline V CDR1 and CDR2: MNHEY, SMNVEV (reference sequence). CDR3 loop: CASSTGPTVPGQPQHF. The CDR3 region has the DNA TGTGCCAGCAGTACGGGGCCGACAGTCCCGGGACAGCCCCAGCATTTT.

J is TRBJ1-3 and V is TRBV27; 8 nucleotides match TRBD1. The CDR3 extends over 14 amino acids. Germline trimming cut 6 bases from V and 2 bases from J; bases unmatched to any gene: 3. Germline V CDR1 and CDR2: MNHEY, SMNVEV (reference sequence). Written as DNA, the CDR3 is TGTGCCAGCAGCCCGACAGGGGCTGGAAACACCATATATTTT. Protein product: CASSPTGAGNTIYF.

This clone was seen a few times. This rearrangement joins TRBV9 to TRBJ1-1; no clear D gene. This CDR3 is built from 13 residues. V was pared by 2 bases and J by 8 bases, with 13 bases between. The germline CDR1 and CDR2 sequences are SGDLS and YYNGEE. For the CDR3, the DNA is TGTGCCAGCAGCGTGGGGTTGAACTCGGAAGCTTTCTTT. Its protein product is CASSVGLNSEAFF.

The chain joins TRBV4-1 to TRBJ2-7, with D unclear. This CDR3 contains 15 residues. Germline V gene sequence: CDR1 MGHRA, CDR2 YSYEKL. V was clipped by 1 base and J by 2 bases, with 12 bases between them. In DNA form, the CDR3 reads TGCGCCAGCAGCCAAGTAGGGCTGACGACCTACGAGCAGTACTTC. As protein: CASSQVGLTTYEQYF.

Notes on this clone: Here the CDR3 omits its conserved ending phenylalanine or tryptophan, so a read error is the likely source. The DNA is left out, because the CDR3 cannot be placed on it with certainty; the CDR3 is given as TCRdb lists it. V and J are TRBV5-6 and TRBJ1-2; the table's D call of TRBD1 was not tested on the DNA. The germline gives CDR1 SGHDT, CDR2 YYEEEE. The length of the CDR3 is 9 amino acids, counting both ends. The CDR3 loop reads CASSFWEGG.

J is TRBJ2-5 and V is TRBV5-1, with 7 bases identical to TRBD2. The CDR3 runs 15 residues. Germline values: CDR1 SGHRS, CDR2 YFSETQ. Germline trimming cut 0 bases from V and 4 bases from J; bases unmatched to any gene: 6. The CDR3 sequence is CASSLAAGVGETQYF. For the CDR3, the DNA is TGCGCCAGCAGCTTGGCTGCGGGAGTGGGAGAGACCCAGTACTTC.

The rearrangement uses TRBV6-4 and TRBJ2-2; 12 positions match TRBD1. Germline CDR1 MRHNA, CDR2 SNTAGT. J lost 6 bases, V lost 3 bases, and 5 bases had no gene match. The CDR3 totals 16 residues. The CDR3 here is CASSEMGQGASGELFF. The CDR3 region has the DNA TGTGCCAGCAGTGAAATGGGACAGGGGGCCTCCGGGGAGCTGTTTTTT.

V and J are TRBV6-5 and TRBJ1-1, with 9 bases matching TRBD1. V lost 1 base to trimming and J lost 3 bases; unmatched junction nucleotides: 3. The CDR3 loop spans 15 amino acids. Per germline, CDR1 MNHEY and CDR2 SVGAGI. CDR3 DNA sequence: TGTGCCAGCAGTTACTGGGACAGGGTAGACACTGAAGCTTTCTTT. Residues: CASSYWDRVDTEAFF.

J is TRBJ1-1 and V is TRBV19; 7 nucleotides match TRBD1. Germline V CDR1 and CDR2: LNHDA, SQIVND (reference sequence). The CDR3 is 16 amino acids. The ends lost 6 bases at V and 1 base at J; junction bases unmatched: 11. The CDR3, as DNA: TGTGCCAGTAGGACTAATCGACAGGGACCGAACACTGAAGCTTTCTTT. Its protein is CASRTNRQGPNTEAFF. The full variable domain, completed using reference TRBV19 and TRBJ1-1, is DGGITQSPKYLFRKEGQNVTLSCEQNLNHDAMYWYRQDPGQGLRLIYYSQIVNDFQKGDIAEGYSVSREKKESFPLTVTSAQKNPTAFYLCASRTNRQGPNTEAFFGQGTRLTVV.

This clone was detected once. The chain couples TRBV6-6 to TRBJ1-2, with a possible D match to TRBD1 (5 bases). The CDR3 extends over 14 amino acids. V was clipped by 5 bases and J by 3 bases, with 13 bases between them. CDR1 MNHNY and CDR2 SVGAGI come from the germline V gene (reference sequence). The CDR3 is CASSPQGPDYGYTF. In DNA, the CDR3 is TGTGCCAGCAGTCCTCAGGGACCGGACTATGGCTACACCTTC.

CDR3 in amino acids: CASSPGSAGNYGYTF. In DNA form, the CDR3 reads TGTGCCAGCAGTCCGGGGAGTGCGGGGAACTATGGCTACACCTTC. The rearrangement uses TRBV6-1 and TRBJ1-2; D is uncertain. The CDR3 has 15 residues. V lost 5 bases and J 2 bases, leaving 15 bases between the germline ends. CDR1 and CDR2 from the germline V gene are MNHNS and SASEGT.

This chain links TRBV27 with TRBJ2-7, with D perhaps matching TRBD1 (6 bases). The length of the CDR3 is 15 residues. The germline V gene has CDR1 MNHEY and CDR2 SMNVEV (reference sequence). Trimming removed 4 bases at V and 4 bases at J, with 17 bases between. The CDR3 region has the DNA TGTGCCAGCAGTTCGGGCAGGGGATGGAGTTACGAGCAGTACTTC. It translates to CASSSGRGWSYEQYF.